One and the same sample provided the 2 T cell receptor beta chains below, sequenced in a study of shared clonotypes between healthy human individuals (dated by TCRdb to about 2020). Library method: the immunoSEQ multiplex PCR assay. TCRdb holds this immuneACCESS table with in-frame rearrangements only. Some clones are missing; in checked studies, unresolved V genes explain under half, and the rest has no known cause. This sample lists around 340,000 clones; more than 60% were detected once. The top ten clones comprise roughly a tenth of the sample. Sequencing used memory CD4+ T cells sorted from blood. The cell subset or site label for this specimen denotes: CD45RA-negative fraction. All receptors come from a man aged 25 to 40 in good health.

This chain connects TRBV10-3 to TRBJ2-2; D gene unclear. Germline values: CDR1 ENHRY, CDR2 SYGVKD. Between the trimmed V and J ends, which lost 3 bases and 2 bases, there was a span of 7 bases. The CDR3 is made up of 14 amino acids. CDR3 DNA sequence: TGTGCCATCAGTGATGCGGTAAACACCGGGGAGCTGTTTTTT. Its translation is CAISDAVNTGELFF.

The table lists this clone with a few counts. The J gene is TRBJ2-7, the V gene TRBV10-3, with D possibly called TRBD1 or TRBD2 (5 bases each). CDR1 is ENHRY, CDR2 SYGVKD, per germline. V gave up 0 bases and J gave up 0 bases, with 12 bases separating them. The CDR3 consists of 16 residues. CDR3 nucleotides: TGTGCCATCAGTGAGTCATCCGGGACCCTCTCCTACGAGCAGTACTTC. It translates to CAISESSGTLSYEQYF.